This T cell receptor (beta chain) was sequenced for a study of blood T cells in healthy people across ages. Whole-study findings and limits: Changes in expanded clonotypes were possibly confounded, as the CMV status of donors was unknown. Estimates drawn from one million T cells were deemed to understate diversity.

Then a second PCR, running about 7 to 11 cycles, was carried out with a sample-barcoded 5' primer and a J-beta primer mix. The template-switch adaptor, which had 12 random nucleotides, put a tag on each cDNA molecule. From each sample, at least 2.5 million paired-end reads containing CDR3 were obtained. TCRdb passed the 5' RACE reads through MiXCR, listing each CDR3 protein once. The sample yields 550,000 to 600,000 distinct CDR3 sequences, roughly a quarter seen once. About this clonotype: Its antigen remains unknown.

CDR3 length equals 15 residues. The specimen sequenced was blood. The V call is TRBV21-1, the J call TRBJ1-4; TRBD1, the table's D call, lacks a check against the DNA. TRBV21-1 represents a pseudogene. The sequence derives from a woman between 65 and 79 years old in good health. Here the CDR3 reads CASKWGGHKLGKLFF. DNA for the CDR3: TGTGCCAGCAAATGGGGGGGACATAAGCTAGGAAAACTGTTTTTT.